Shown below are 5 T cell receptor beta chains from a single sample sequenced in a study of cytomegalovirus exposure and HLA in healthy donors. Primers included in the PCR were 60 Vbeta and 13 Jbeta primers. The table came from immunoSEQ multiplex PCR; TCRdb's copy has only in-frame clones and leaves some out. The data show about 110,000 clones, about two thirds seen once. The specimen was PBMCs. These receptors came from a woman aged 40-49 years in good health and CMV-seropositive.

The CDR3 nucleotides are TGTGCCAGCAGCCCAAGCGGTGCCGCCTACGAGCAGTACTTC. This gives the protein CASSPSGAAYEQYF. The rearrangement uses TRBV7-2 and TRBJ2-7, with TRBD2 as a possible D gene (5 bases). This CDR3 comprises 14 residues. Trimming removed 5 bases from V and 2 bases from J, with 13 bases in between. Germline assignment: CDR1 SGHTA and CDR2 FQGNSA.

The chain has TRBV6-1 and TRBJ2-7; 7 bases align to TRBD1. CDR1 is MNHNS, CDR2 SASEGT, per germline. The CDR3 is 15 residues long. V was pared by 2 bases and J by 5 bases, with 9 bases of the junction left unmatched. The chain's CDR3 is CASSENLQGSHEQYF. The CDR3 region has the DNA TGTGCCAGCAGTGAAAACCTACAGGGGTCCCACGAGCAGTACTTC.

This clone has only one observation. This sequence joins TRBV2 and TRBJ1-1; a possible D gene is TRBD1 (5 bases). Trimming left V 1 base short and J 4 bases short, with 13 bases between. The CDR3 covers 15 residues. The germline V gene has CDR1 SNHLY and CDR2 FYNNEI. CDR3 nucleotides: TGTGCCAGCAGTGAAGATCAGGGAATGGGCACTGAAGCTTTCTTT. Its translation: CASSEDQGMGTEAFF.

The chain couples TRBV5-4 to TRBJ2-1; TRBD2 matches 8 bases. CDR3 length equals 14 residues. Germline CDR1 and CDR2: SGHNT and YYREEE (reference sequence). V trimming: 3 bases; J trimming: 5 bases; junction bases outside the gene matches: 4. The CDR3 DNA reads TGTGCCAGCAGCTCAACTAGCGGTCACAATGAGCAGTTCTTC. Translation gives CASSSTSGHNEQFF. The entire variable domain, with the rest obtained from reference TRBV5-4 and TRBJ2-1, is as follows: ETGVTQSPTHLIKTRGQQVTLRCSSQSGHNTVSWYQQALGQGPQFIFQYYREEENGRGNFPPRFSGLQFPNYSSELNVNALELDDSALYLCASSSTSGHNEQFFGPGTRLTVL.

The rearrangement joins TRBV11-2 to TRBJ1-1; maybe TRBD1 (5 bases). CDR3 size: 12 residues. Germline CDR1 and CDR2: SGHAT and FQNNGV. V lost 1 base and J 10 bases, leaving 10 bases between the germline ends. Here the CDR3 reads CASSLVGTRAFF. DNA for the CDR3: TGTGCCAGCAGCTTAGTCGGGACTCGAGCTTTCTTT.